The 8 T cell receptor beta chains below were found in one sample sequenced in a study of early T cells in non-severe SARS-CoV-2 infection. TCRdb ran MiXCR on the 5' RACE reads and lists one entry per CDR3 protein. Among some 71,000 distinct CDR3 sequences listed, more than 8% were seen once. Sequences were derived from whole blood, sampled at baseline. The receptor source for this set is an adult who was a healthcare worker with PCR-confirmed SARS-CoV-2 infection or an uninfected control (not recorded which).

In its sample, this clonotype was seen a few times. The chain has TRBV20-1 and TRBJ2-7; D remains unclear. Looked up from germline, CDR1 is DFQATT and CDR2 is SNEGSKA (reference sequence). V lost 1 base, J lost 0 bases, and 4 bases lay in between. The CDR3 spans 12 residues. DNA of the CDR3: TGCAGTGCTAGAGGGGCCTCCTACGAGCAGTACTTC. Its protein is CSARGASYEQYF.

This chain links TRBV28 with TRBJ2-3; D ambiguous. V lost 5 bases and J lost 1, with 13 bases in between. Per germline, CDR1 MDHEN and CDR2 SYDVKM. The CDR3 covers 15 residues. The CDR3 loop reads CASSHPGPGTDTQYF. The CDR3 coding sequence is TGTGCCAGCAGTCATCCGGGCCCGGGCACAGATACGCAGTATTTT. The full variable domain, completed using reference TRBV28 and TRBJ2-3, is DVKVTQSSRYLVKRTGEKVFLECVQDMDHENMFWYRQDPGLGLRLIYFSYDVKMKEKGDIPEGYSVSREKKERFSLILESASTNQTSMYLCASSHPGPGTDTQYFGPGTRLTVL.

This clonotype was picked up many times. V and J are TRBV7-9 and TRBJ2-2; D is possibly TRBD1 or TRBD2 (5 bases each). Germline values: CDR1 SEHNR, CDR2 FQNEAQ (reference sequence). This CDR3 is 14 amino acids long. V was pared by 11 bases and J by 1 base, with 14 bases between. CDR3 nucleotide sequence: TGTGCCGGACTTGCAGGGATGAACACCGGGGAGCTGTTTTTT. This translates into CAGLAGMNTGELFF. Full variable domain (rest looked up from reference TRBV7-9 and TRBJ2-2): DTGVSQNPRHKITKRGQNVTFRCDPISEHNRLYWYRQTLGQGPEFLTYFQNEAQLEKSRLLSDRFSAERPKGSFSTLEIQRTEQGDSAMYLCAGLAGMNTGELFFGEGSRLTVL.

This clonotype was picked up many times. The genes are TRBV10-2 and TRBJ2-7; D is undetermined. Trimming removed 7 bases from V and 2 bases from J, with 9 bases in between. Looked up from germline, CDR1 is WSHSY and CDR2 is SAAADI. The CDR3 spans 12 residues. The CDR3, as DNA: TGCGCCAGCAAAGATATCGCCTACGAGCAGTACTTC. Protein sequence: CASKDIAYEQYF.

This clonotype was seen at least ten times. This CDR3 reads CASSLSQGRTEAFF. CDR3 nucleotides: TGTGCCAGCAGCTTATCACAGGGAAGAACTGAAGCTTTCTTT. The chain is built from TRBV7-2 and TRBJ1-1, with D tentatively TRBD1 (6 bases). The CDR3 has 14 amino acids. Deletions cut 2 bases from V and 5 bases from J, with 12 bases between. Germline-derived CDR1 and CDR2 are SGHTA and FQGNSA.

The chain employs TRBV6-2 or TRBV6-3 and TRBJ1-5; D remains unclear. The V and J ends lost 8 bases and 5 bases respectively, with 13 bases between them. The germline gives CDR1 MNHEY, CDR2 SVGEGT. CDR3 length: 13 amino acids. The CDR3: CASGLDGHQPQHF. CDR3 in DNA: TGTGCCAGCGGCCTGGACGGACATCAGCCCCAGCATTTT.

The chain couples TRBV7-2 to TRBJ2-5; D is ambiguous. CDR3 size: 13 residues. Germline loops: CDR1 SGHTA, CDR2 FQGNSA. The ends were cut back, 5 bases at V and 5 bases at J, with 12 bases in the middle. CDR3 bases: TGTGCCAGCAGCCTAGAAGCCGTGGAGACCCAGTACTTC. This encodes CASSLEAVETQYF.

This clonotype was counted ten times or more. The chain employs TRBV29-1 and TRBJ1-2; D remains unclear. This CDR3 has 14 residues. Germline values: CDR1 SQVTM, CDR2 ANQGSEA. Trimming pared 3 bases from V and 0 bases from J, leaving 11 bases between. DNA for the CDR3: TGCAGCGTTGATTCTGGGATGTCTAACTATGGCTACACCTTC. It encodes CSVDSGMSNYGYTF.